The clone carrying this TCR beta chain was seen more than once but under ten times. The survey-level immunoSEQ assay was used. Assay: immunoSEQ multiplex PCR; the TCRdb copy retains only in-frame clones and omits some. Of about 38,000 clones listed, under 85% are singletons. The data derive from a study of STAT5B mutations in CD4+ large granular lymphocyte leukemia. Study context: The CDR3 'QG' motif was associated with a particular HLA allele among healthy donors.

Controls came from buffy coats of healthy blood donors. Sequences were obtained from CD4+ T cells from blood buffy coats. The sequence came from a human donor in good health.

CDR3 loop: CASSLDGAGGYEQYF. The CDR3, as DNA: TGTGCCAGCAGTTTAGATGGAGCGGGAGGGTACGAGCAGTACTTC. This chain joins TRBV27 and TRBJ2-7, with 10 bases aligning to TRBD2. V shed 2 bases and J 4 bases; nucleotides not matched to a gene: 5. Germline CDR1 reads MNHEY; CDR2 reads SMNVEV (reference sequence). This CDR3 is 15 amino acids long.